One and the same sample provided the 11 T cell receptor beta chains below, sequenced in a study of CD8 T cells in Susac syndrome. A quantity of roughly 0.5 to 1 ug RNA underwent reverse transcription using random hexamers. Via MiXCR, TCRdb re-called the immunoSEQ multiplex PCR reads, giving one row per CDR3 protein. The sample has approximately 190,000 distinct CDR3 sequences, around 95% seen once; the top ten hold around 0.1%. Sequences were obtained from CD4+ T cells from PBMCs. These receptors originate from a human donor with Susac syndrome.

The chain is built from TRBV20-1 and TRBJ2-1; no clear D. Trimming left V 5 bases short and J 9 bases short, with 11 bases between. CDR1 and CDR2 from the germline V gene are DFQATT and SNEGSKA (reference sequence). The CDR3 length is 11 residues. In nucleotides, the CDR3 is TGCAGTGCTGTCCACGGCAGTGAGCAGTTCTTC. This encodes CSAVHGSEQFF.

The chain couples TRBV5-4 to TRBJ2-7, with a weak D call TRBD1 (6 bases). Germline CDR1 reads SGHNT; CDR2 reads YYREEE (reference sequence). The CDR3 consists of 14 residues. The V gene lost 1 base and the J gene lost 3 bases, with 11 bases spanning the gap. CDR3 in amino acids: CASSLTTGLYEQYF. The CDR3 DNA reads as TGTGCCAGCAGCTTGACCACAGGGCTCTACGAGCAGTACTTC.

The chain employs TRBV5-1 and TRBJ2-7, with D tentatively TRBD1 (5 bases). V shed 3 bases and J shed 9 bases, with 16 bases lying between them. The CDR3 covers 13 residues. CDR1 and CDR2 (germline): SGHRS, YFSETQ. CDR3: CASSSRSRDSQYF. The CDR3 DNA reads TGCGCCAGCAGCTCCCGGAGCAGGGATTCGCAGTACTTC.

The chain recombines TRBV7-2 with TRBJ2-5; D may be TRBD1 (6 bases). The CDR3 spans 14 residues. Germline V lookup: CDR1 SGHTA, CDR2 FQGNSA. V lost 5 bases to trimming and J lost 2 bases, with 12 bases between them. The CDR3 nucleotides read TGTGCCAGCAGCCCCTCCGGACAGCAAGAGACCCAGTACTTC. Protein: CASSPSGQQETQYF. The entire variable domain, with the rest obtained from reference TRBV7-2 and TRBJ2-5, is as follows: GAGVSQSPSNKVTEKGKDVELRCDPISGHTALYWYRQSLGQGLEFLIYFQGNSAPDKSGLPSDRFSAERTGGSVSTLTIQRTQQEDSAVYLCASSPSGQQETQYFGPGTRLLVL.

The V gene is TRBV20-1, the J gene TRBJ1-5; D is unclear. Germline values: CDR1 DFQATT, CDR2 SNEGSKA (reference sequence). This CDR3 is built from 13 residues. Trimming removed 0 bases at V and 5 bases at J, with 8 bases between. The CDR3 reads CSARDAKDQPQHF. The CDR3 DNA follows: TGCAGTGCTAGAGACGCAAAGGATCAGCCCCAGCATTTT.

The chain joins TRBV11-1 to TRBJ1-2, with a weak D call TRBD1 (5 bases). The CDR3 extends over 13 amino acids. V gave up 2 bases and J gave up 4 bases, with 8 bases separating them. CDR1 is SGHAT, CDR2 FQDESV, per germline (reference sequence). The CDR3 DNA follows: TGTGCCAGCAGCTTAAGGGGAAGCTATGGCTACACCTTC. As protein: CASSLRGSYGYTF.

The gene calls are TRBV7-2 and TRBJ2-3, with a tentative D call TRBD1 (6 bases). CDR1 and CDR2 from the germline V gene are SGHTA and FQGNSA. Trimming left V 5 bases short and J 8 bases short, with 20 bases between. The CDR3 is made up of 15 amino acids. The CDR3: CASSSTQGPIGTQYF. In nucleotides, the CDR3 is TGTGCCAGCAGCAGCACCCAGGGGCCTATAGGTACGCAGTATTTT.

The chain recombines TRBV12-3 or TRBV12-4 with TRBJ1-3; D ambiguous. The CDR3 totals 15 residues. The ends were cut back, 0 bases at V and 4 bases at J, with 10 bases in the middle. CDR3 loop: CASSLAGLHGNTIYF. CDR3 nucleotides: TGTGCCAGCAGTTTAGCGGGATTGCACGGAAACACCATATATTTT.

The chain employs TRBV3-1 and TRBJ1-5; 9 bases map to TRBD1. CDR3 length: 14 residues. The J segment lost 4 bases and the V segment lost 5 bases, leaving 3 bases of the junction unmatched. Looked up from germline, CDR1 is LGHDT and CDR2 is YNNKEL (reference sequence). The CDR3 is CASSAGQGNQPQHF. The CDR3 DNA is TGTGCCAGCAGCGCCGGACAGGGGAATCAGCCCCAGCATTTT.

The chain carries TRBV5-6 and TRBJ2-7; tentative D call: TRBD1 (5 bases). Trimming cost V 4 bases and J 3 bases, with 8 bases left between them. Germline V gives CDR1 SGHDT, CDR2 YYEEEE. This CDR3 is 12 amino acids long. The CDR3 DNA is TGTGCCAGCAGCGGCAGGGACTACGAGCAGTACTTC. Its protein product is CASSGRDYEQYF.

The chain employs TRBV5-1 and TRBJ2-3; a weak D match, TRBD2 (5 bases). V gave up 0 bases and J gave up 2 bases, with 13 bases separating them. Germline-derived CDR1 and CDR2 are SGHRS and YFSETQ. This CDR3 region has 16 residues. The CDR3 DNA reads TGCGCCAGCAGCTTGGCCGGTAGCGATCTCACAGATACGCAGTATTTT. The encoded protein is CASSLAGSDLTDTQYF. Full variable domain (missing parts from reference TRBV5-1 and TRBJ2-3): KAGVTQTPRYLIKTRGQQVTLSCSPISGHRSVSWYQQTPGQGLQFLFEYFSETQRNKGNFPGRFSGRQFSNSRSEMNVSTLELGDSALYLCASSLAGSDLTDTQYFGPGTRLTVL.